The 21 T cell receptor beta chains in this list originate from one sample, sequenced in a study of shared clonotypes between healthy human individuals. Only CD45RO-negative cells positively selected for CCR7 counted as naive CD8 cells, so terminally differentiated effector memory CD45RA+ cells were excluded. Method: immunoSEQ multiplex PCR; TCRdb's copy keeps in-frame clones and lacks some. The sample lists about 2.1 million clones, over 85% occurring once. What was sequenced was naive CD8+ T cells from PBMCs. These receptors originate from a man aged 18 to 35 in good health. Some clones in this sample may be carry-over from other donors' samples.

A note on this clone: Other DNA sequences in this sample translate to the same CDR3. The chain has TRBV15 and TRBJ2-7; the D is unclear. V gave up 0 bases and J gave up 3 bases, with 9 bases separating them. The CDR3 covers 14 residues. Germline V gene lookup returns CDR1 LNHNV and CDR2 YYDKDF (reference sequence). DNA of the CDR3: TGTGCCACCAGCAGAGATTCGTCTAGCTACGAGCAGTACTTC. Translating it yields CATSRDSSSYEQYF.

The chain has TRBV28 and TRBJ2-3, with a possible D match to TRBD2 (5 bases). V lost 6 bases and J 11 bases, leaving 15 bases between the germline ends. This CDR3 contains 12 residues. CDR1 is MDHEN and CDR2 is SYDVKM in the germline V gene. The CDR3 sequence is CASRTRGERQYF. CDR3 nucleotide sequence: TGTGCCAGCAGAACCCGTGGGGAGAGGCAGTATTTT.

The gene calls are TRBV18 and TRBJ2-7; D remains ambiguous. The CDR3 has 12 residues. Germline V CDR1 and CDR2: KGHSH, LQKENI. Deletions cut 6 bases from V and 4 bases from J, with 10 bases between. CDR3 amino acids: CASSYGGYEQYF. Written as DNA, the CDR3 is TGTGCCAGCTCCTACGGTGGGTACGAGCAGTACTTC.

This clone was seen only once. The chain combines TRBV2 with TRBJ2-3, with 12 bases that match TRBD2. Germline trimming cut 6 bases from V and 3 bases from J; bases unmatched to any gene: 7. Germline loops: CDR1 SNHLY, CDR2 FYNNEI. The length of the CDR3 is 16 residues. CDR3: CASRDRTSGKTDTQYF. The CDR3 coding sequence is TGTGCCAGCAGAGATAGGACTAGCGGGAAAACAGATACGCAGTATTTT.

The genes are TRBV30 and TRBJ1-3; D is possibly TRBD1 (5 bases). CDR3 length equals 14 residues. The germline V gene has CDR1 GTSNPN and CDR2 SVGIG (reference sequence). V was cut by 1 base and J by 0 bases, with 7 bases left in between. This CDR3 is CAWSAGGSGNTIYF. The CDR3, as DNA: TGTGCCTGGAGTGCGGGGGGCTCTGGAAACACCATATATTTT. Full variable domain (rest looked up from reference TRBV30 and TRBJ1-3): SQTIHQWPATLVQPVGSPLSLECTVEGTSNPNLYWYRQAAGRGLQLLFYSVGIGQISSEVPQNLSASRPQDRQFILSSKKLLLSDSGFYLCAWSAGGSGNTIYFGEGSWLTVV.

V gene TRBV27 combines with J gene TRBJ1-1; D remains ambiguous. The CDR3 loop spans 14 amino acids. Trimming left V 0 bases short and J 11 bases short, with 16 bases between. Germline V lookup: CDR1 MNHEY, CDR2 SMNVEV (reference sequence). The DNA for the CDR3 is TGTGCCAGCAGTTTATCCCTTGAAGGGAGTGAGGCTTTCTTT. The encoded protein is CASSLSLEGSEAFF.

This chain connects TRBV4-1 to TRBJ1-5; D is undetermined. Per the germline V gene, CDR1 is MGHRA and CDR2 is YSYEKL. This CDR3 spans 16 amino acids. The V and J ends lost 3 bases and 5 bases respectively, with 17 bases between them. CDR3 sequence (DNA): TGCGCCAGCAGCCAGAGAGCCGGGTCAGAGCATCAGCCCCAGCATTTT. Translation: CASSQRAGSEHQPQHF.

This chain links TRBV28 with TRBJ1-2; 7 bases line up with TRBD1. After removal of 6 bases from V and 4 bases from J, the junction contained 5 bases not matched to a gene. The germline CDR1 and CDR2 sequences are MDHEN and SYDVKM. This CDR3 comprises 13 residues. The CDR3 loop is CASRPQGLYGYTF. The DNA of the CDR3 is TGTGCCAGCAGACCACAGGGGCTCTATGGCTACACCTTC.

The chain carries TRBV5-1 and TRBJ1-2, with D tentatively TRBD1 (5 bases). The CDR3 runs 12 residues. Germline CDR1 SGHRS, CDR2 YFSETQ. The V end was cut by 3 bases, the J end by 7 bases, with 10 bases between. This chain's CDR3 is CASSWDLGGYTF. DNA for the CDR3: TGCGCCAGCAGCTGGGACCTAGGTGGCTACACCTTC.

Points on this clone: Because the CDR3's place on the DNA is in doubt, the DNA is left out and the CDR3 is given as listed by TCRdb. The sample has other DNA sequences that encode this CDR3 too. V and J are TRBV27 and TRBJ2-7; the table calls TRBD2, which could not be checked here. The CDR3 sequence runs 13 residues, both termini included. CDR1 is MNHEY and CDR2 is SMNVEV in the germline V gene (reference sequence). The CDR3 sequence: CASSSSGGYEQYF.

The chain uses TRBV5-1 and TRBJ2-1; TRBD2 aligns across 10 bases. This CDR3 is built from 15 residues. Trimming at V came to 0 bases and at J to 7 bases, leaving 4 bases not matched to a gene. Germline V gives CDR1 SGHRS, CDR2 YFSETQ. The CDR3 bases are TGCGCCAGCAGCTTGGCTAGCGGGAGTCGGAATGAGCAGTTCTTC. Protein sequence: CASSLASGSRNEQFF.

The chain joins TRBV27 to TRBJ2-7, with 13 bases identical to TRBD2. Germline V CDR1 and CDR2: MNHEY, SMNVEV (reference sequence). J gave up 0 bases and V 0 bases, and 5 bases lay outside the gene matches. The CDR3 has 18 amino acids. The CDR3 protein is CASSLSSLAGGSSYEQYF. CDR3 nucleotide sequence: TGTGCCAGCAGTTTATCGTCACTAGCGGGAGGGAGCTCCTACGAGCAGTACTTC.

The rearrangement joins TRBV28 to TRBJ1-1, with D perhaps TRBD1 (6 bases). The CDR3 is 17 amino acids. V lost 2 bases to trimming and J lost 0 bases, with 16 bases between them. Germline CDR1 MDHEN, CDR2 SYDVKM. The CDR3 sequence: CASSLIWGGEMNTEAFF. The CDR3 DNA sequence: TGTGCCAGCAGTTTAATATGGGGGGGCGAGATGAACACTGAAGCTTTCTTT.

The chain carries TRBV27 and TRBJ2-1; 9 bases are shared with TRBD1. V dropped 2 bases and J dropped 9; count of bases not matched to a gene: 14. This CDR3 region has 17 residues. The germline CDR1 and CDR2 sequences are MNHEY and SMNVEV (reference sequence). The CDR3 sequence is CASSLRAGTGWFIEQFF. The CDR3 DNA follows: TGTGCCAGCAGTTTAAGGGCCGGGACAGGGTGGTTTATTGAGCAGTTCTTC.

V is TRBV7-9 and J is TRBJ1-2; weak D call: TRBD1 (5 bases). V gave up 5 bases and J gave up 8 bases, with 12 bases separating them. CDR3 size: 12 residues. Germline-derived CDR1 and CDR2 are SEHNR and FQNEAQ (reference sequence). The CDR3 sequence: CASSRMGGGYTF. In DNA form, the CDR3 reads TGTGCCAGCAGCCGGATGGGGGGAGGCTACACCTTC.

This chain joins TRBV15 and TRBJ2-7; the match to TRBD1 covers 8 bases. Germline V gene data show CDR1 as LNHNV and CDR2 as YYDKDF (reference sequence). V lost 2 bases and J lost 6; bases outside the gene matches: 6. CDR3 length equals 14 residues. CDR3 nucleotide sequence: TGTGCCACCAGCAGAAGAGGACAGGGAACCGAGCAGTACTTC. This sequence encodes CATSRRGQGTEQYF.

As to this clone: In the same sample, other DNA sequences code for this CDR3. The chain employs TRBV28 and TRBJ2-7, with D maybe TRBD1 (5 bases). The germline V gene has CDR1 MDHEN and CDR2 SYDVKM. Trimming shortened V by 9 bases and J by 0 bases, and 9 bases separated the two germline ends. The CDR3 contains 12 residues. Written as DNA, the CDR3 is TGTGCCAGTTCGACAGACTCCTACGAGCAGTACTTC. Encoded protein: CASSTDSYEQYF.

The CDR3 here is CARGLGGWGVQYF. CDR3 DNA sequence: TGTGCTAGAGGCCTCGGGGGTTGGGGGGTGCAGTACTTC. The V gene is TRBV12-5, the J gene TRBJ2-7, with D perhaps matching TRBD2 (6 bases). This CDR3 comprises 13 residues. Germline CDR1 reads LGHNT; CDR2 reads FRNRAP. Trimming took off 9 bases at V and 9 bases at J, with 21 bases between the two ends. Based on the CDR3 plus reference TRBV12-5 and TRBJ2-7, the full variable domain is DARVTQTPRHKVTEMGQEVTMRCQPILGHNTVFWYRQTMMQGLELLAYFRNRAPLDDSGMPKDRFSAEMPDATLATLKIQPSEPRDSAVYFCARGLGGWGVQYFGPGTRLTVT.

The CDR3 reads CASSLLGREARNQPQHF. The CDR3 coding sequence is TGTGCCAGCAGTTTATTGGGCAGGGAGGCGCGCAATCAGCCCCAGCATTTT. The V call is TRBV28, the J call TRBJ1-5; maybe TRBD1 (5 bases). Trimming pared 1 base from V and 2 bases from J, leaving 15 bases between. The CDR3 runs to 17 residues. Germline assignment: CDR1 MDHEN and CDR2 SYDVKM.

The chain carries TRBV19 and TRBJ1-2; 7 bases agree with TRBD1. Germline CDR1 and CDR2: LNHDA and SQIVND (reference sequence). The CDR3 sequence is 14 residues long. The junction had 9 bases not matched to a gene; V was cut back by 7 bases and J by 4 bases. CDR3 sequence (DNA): TGTGCCAGTACCCGGGGGGGACAGTTCTATGGCTACACCTTC. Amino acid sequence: CASTRGGQFYGYTF.

As DNA, the CDR3 is TGTGCCAGCAGTGATGACGGAGGTGAGCAGTTCTTC. Protein: CASSDDGGEQFF. The V call is TRBV2, the J call TRBJ2-1; a weak D match, TRBD2 (5 bases). V lost 3 bases and J 9 bases, leaving 9 bases between the germline ends. The CDR3 consists of 12 residues. Germline lookup yields CDR1 SNHLY and CDR2 FYNNEI. The full variable domain, its missing parts supplied by reference TRBV2 and TRBJ2-1, is EPEVTQTPSHQVTQMGQEVILRCVPISNHLYFYWYRQILGQKVEFLVSFYNNEISEKSEIFDDQFSVERPDGSNFTLKIRSTKLEDSAMYFCASSDDGGEQFFGPGTRLTVL.